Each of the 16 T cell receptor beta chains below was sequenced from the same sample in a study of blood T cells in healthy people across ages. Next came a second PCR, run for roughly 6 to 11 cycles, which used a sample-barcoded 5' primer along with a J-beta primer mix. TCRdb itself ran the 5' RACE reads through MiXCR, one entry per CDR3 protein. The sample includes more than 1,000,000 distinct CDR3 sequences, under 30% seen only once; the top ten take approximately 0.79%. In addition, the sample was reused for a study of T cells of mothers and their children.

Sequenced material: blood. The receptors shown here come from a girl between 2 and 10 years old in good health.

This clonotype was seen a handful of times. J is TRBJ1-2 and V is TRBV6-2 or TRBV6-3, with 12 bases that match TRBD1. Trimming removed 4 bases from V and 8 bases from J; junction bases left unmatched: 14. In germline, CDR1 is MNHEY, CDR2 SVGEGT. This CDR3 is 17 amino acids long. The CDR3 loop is CASSSSPGQGASTGYTF. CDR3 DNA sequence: TGTGCCAGCAGTTCCTCTCCGGGACAGGGGGCTTCGACGGGCTACACCTTC.

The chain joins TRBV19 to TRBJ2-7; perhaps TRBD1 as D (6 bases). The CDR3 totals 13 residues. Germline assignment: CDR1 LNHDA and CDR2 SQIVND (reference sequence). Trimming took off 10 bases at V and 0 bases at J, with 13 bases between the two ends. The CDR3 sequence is CATGHLDSYEQYF. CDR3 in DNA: TGTGCCACGGGACACCTAGACTCCTACGAGCAGTACTTC.

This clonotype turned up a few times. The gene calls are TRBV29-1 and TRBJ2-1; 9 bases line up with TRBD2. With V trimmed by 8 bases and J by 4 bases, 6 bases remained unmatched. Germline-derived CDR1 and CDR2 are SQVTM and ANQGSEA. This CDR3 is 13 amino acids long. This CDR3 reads CSSSGRSYNEQFF. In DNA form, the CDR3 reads TGCAGCAGTAGCGGGAGAAGTTACAATGAGCAGTTCTTC.

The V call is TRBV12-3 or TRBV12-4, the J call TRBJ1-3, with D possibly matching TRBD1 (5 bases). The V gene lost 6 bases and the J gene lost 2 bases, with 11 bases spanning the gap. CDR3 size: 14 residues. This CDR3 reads CASSPRQTGNTIYF. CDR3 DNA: TGTGCCAGCAGCCCCAGACAGACTGGAAACACCATATATTTT.

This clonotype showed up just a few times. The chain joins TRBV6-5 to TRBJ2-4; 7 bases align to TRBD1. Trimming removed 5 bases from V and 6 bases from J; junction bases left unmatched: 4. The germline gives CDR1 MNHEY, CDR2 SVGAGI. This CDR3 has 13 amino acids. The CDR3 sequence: CASSPYRGNIQYF. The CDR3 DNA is TGTGCCAGCAGTCCGTACAGGGGAAACATTCAGTACTTC.

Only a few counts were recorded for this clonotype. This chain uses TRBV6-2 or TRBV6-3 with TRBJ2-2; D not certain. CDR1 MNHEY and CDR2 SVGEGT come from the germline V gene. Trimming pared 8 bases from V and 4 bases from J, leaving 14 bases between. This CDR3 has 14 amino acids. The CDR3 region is CASGADRGTGELFF. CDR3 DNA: TGTGCCAGCGGCGCTGATCGTGGCACCGGGGAGCTGTTTTTT.

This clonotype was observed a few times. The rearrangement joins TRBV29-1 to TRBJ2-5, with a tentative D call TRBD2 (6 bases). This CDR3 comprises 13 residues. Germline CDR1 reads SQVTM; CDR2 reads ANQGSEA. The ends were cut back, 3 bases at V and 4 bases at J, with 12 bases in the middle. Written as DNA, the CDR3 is TGCAGCGTTGAGCTGGGAGGTGGAGAGACCCAGTACTTC. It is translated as CSVELGGGETQYF. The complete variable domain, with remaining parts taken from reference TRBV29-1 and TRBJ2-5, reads SAVISQKPSRDICQRGTSLTIQCQVDSQVTMMFWYRQQPGQSLTLIATANQGSEATYESGFVIDKFPISRPNLTFSTLTVSNMSPEDSSIYLCSVELGGGETQYFGPGTRLLVL.

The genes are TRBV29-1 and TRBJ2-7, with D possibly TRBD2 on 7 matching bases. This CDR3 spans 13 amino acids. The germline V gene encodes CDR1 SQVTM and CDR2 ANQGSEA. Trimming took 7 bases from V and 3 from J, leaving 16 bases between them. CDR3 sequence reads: CSAMGEGHYEQYF. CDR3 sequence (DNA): TGCAGCGCCATGGGGGAGGGACACTACGAGCAGTACTTC.

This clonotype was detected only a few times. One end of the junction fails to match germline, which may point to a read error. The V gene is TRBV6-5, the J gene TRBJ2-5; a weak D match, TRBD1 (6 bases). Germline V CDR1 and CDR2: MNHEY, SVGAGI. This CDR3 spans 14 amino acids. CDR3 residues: CASSPPRGPETQYF. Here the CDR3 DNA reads TGCGCCAGCAGCCCCCCCAGGGGTCCGGAGACCCAGTACTTC.

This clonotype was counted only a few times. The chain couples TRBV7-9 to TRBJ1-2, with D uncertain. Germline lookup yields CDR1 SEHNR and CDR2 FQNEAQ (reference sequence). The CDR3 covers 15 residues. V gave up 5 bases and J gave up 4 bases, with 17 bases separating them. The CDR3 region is CASSLMTTEIYGYTF. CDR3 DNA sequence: TGTGCCAGCAGCCTGATGACGACGGAAATCTATGGCTACACCTTC.

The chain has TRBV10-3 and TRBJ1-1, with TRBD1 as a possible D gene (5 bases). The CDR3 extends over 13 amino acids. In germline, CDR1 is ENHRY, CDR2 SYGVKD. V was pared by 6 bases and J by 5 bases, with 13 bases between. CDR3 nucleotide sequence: TGTGCCATCAGCGTAACAGGTACAACTGAAGCTTTCTTT. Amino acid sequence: CAISVTGTTEAFF.

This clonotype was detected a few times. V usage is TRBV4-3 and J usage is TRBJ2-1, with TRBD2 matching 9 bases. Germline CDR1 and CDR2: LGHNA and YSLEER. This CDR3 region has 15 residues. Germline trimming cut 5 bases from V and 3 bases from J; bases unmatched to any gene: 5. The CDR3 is CASSYGGGVYNEQFF. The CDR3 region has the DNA TGCGCCAGCAGCTACGGCGGGGGGGTCTACAATGAGCAGTTCTTC.

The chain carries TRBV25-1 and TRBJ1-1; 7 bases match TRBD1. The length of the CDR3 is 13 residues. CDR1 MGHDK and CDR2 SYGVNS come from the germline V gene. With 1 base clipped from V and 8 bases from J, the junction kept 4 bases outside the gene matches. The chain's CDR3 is CASSESGGQEAFF. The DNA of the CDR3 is TGTGCCAGCAGTGAATCTGGGGGACAGGAAGCTTTCTTT. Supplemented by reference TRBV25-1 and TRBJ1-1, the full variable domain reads EADIYQTPRYLVIGTGKKITLECSQTMGHDKMYWYQQDPGMELHLIHYSYGVNSTEKGDLSSESTVSRIRTEHFPLTLESARPSHTSQYLCASSESGGQEAFFGQGTRLTVV.

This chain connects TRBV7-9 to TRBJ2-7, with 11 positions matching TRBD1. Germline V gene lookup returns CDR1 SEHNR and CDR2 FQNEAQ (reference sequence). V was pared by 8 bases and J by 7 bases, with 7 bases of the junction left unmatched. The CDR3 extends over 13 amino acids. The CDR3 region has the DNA TGTGCCAGCGGGGGACAGGGGGTCCCGGAGCAGTACTTC. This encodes CASGGQGVPEQYF.

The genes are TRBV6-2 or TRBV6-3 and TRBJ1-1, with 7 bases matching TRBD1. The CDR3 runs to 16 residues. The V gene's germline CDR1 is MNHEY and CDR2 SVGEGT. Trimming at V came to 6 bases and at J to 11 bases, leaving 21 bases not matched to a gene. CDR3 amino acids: CASRPLPGTVDVGAFF. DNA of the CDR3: TGTGCCAGCAGACCCCTCCCCGGGACAGTCGATGTTGGGGCTTTCTTT.

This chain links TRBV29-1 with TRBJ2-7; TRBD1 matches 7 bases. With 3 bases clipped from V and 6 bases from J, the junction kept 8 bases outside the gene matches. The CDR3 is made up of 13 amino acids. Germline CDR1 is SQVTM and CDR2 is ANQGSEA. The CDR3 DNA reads TGCAGCGTTGAGGGGGACAGCACCTGCGAGCAGTACTTC. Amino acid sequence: CSVEGDSTCEQYF.